This TCR beta chain was sequenced in a study of cytomegalovirus exposure and HLA in healthy donors. In the study overall: When 350 to 400 donors were genotyped, about 86% of them were found to fall in the Caucasian-associated ancestry cluster. Findings of the study overall: Among TCR beta chains, those listed as cytomegalovirus-associated numbered over 150. Per a later analysis, 18,000 or so TCR beta sequences showed association with HLA alleles at 0.05 false discovery rate.

Concerning this clone itself: Its target is unknown.

The PCR contained 60 Vbeta and 13 Jbeta primers. Generated by immunoSEQ multiplex PCR, the TCRdb table keeps only in-frame clones and is missing some. Among about 130,000 clones listed, around 74% were seen once. The sequencing sample was made of PBMCs. This receptor was identified in a man aged 40-49 years in good health and CMV-seropositive.

The CDR3 nucleotides read TGTGCCTGGGCCAGGGACTCCCGGGGAGATACGCAGTATTTT. Translated, it gives CAWARDSRGDTQYF. The rearrangement uses TRBV30 and TRBJ2-3; D might be TRBD2 (6 bases). The CDR3 length is 14 residues. V was clipped by 5 bases and J by 5 bases, with 17 bases between them. Per the germline V gene, CDR1 is GTSNPN and CDR2 is SVGIG (reference sequence).